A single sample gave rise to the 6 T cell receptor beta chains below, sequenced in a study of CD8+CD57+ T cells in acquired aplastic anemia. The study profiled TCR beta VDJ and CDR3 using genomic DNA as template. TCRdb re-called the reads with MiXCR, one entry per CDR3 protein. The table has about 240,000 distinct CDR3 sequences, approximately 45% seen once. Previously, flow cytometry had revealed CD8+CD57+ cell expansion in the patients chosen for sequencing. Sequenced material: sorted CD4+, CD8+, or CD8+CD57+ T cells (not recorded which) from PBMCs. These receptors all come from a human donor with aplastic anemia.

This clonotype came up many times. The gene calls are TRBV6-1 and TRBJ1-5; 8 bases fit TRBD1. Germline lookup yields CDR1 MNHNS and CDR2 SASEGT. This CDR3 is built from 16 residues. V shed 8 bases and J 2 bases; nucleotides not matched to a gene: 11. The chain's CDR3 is CASVNPGQVGNQPQHF. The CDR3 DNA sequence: TGTGCCAGCGTAAACCCGGGACAGGTGGGCAATCAGCCCCAGCATTTT.

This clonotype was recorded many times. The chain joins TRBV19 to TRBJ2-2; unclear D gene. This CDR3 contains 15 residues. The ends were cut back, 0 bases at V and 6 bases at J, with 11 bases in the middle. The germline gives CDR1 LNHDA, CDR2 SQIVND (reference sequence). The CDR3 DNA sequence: TGTGCCAGTAGTATAGATATCATGTTCCCCGGGGAGCTGTTTTTT. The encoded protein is CASSIDIMFPGELFF.

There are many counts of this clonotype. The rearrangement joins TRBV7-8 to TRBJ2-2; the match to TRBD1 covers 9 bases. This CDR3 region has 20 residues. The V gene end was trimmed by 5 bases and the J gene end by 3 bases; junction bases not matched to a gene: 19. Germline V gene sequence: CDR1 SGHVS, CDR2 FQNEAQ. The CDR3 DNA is TGTGCCAGCAGCGAGATTCCTTGGGACAGGGAAGGAGGTGACACCGGGGAGCTGTTTTTT. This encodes CASSEIPWDREGGDTGELFF.

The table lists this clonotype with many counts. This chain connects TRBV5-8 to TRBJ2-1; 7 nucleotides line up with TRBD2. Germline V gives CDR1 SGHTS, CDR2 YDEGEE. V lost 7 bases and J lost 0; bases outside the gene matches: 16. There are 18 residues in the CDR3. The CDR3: CASVLRDYDLHSYNEQFF. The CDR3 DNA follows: TGTGCCAGCGTCCTCCGGGACTACGACTTACACTCCTACAATGAGCAGTTCTTC.

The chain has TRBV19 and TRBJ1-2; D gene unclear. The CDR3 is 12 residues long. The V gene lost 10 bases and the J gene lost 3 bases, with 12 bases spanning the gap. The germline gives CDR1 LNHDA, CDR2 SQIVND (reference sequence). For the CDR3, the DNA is TGTGCCACCCTCAGCCTTGACTATGGCTACACCTTC. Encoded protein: CATLSLDYGYTF.

The CDR3, as DNA: TGCAGTGCTACCAGACGAGAGGGGGGTGGCTACACCTTC. The encoded protein is CSATRREGGGYTF. This chain uses TRBV20-1 with TRBJ1-2; D is possibly TRBD1 (6 bases). CDR1 DFQATT and CDR2 SNEGSKA come from the germline V gene (reference sequence). The V gene lost 4 bases and the J gene lost 7 bases, with 16 bases spanning the gap. The CDR3 spans 13 residues.